The text below deals with one T cell receptor (beta chain). Its antigen is as yet unknown. Because it lacks the conserved phenylalanine or tryptophan at the end, this CDR3 is likely a read error. It is unclear where the CDR3 begins or ends on the DNA, so no DNA is shown, and the CDR3 is as TCRdb lists it. These data originate in a study of T-cell reconstitution after alpha-beta-depleted transplantation in children. Study-wide results and caveats: Several patients had high TCRbeta diversity at day 60; it came from surviving recipient T cells and thymic progenitors. Two months or so post-transplant, alpha-beta T cells reportedly derived from several hundred expanded graft clones.

The CDR3 is 12 amino acids in total, end residues counted. The germline gives CDR1 ENHRY, CDR2 SYGVKD. During its preparation, the TCRbeta library received unique molecular identifiers. TCRdb processed the PCR reads anew with MiXCR; each CDR3 protein has one entry. The sample carries approximately 210,000 distinct CDR3 sequences, roughly 18% recorded once. This sequence joins TRBV10-3 and TRBJ2-7; TRBD1, the table's D call, lacks a check against the DNA. The sequence was obtained from a male patient between 2 and 10 years old who had a stem cell transplant for acute lymphoblastic leukemia, so the T cells may come from the graft donor. The material sequenced was PBMCs, mostly from graft donor cells, taken 360 days after TCRalphabeta/CD19-depleted stem cell transplant. The CDR3 region is CAISEGQHPVRL.